This T cell receptor (beta chain) is drawn from a study of T-cell reconstitution after alpha-beta-depleted transplantation in children. General study results and limits: Counts and diversity of T cells one year after transplant came mostly from newly produced T cells. It was reported that alpha-beta T cells came from several hundred expanded graft clones (about two months after transplant). Some patients' high day-60 TCRbeta diversity was attributed to recipient cells surviving conditioning.

As concerns this clonotype: Its specificity is not known.

Unique molecular identifiers were incorporated during preparation of the TCRbeta library. TCRdb reanalysed the PCR reads using MiXCR and keeps one entry per CDR3 protein. Among around 600,000 distinct CDR3 sequences listed, roughly 23% were seen once. The germline V and J ends were trimmed by 2 bases and 0 bases, with 14 bases remaining between them. This CDR3 has 15 residues. Germline CDR1 is DFQATT and CDR2 is SNEGSKA (reference sequence). The chain recombines TRBV20-1 with TRBJ2-7; D may match TRBD1 or TRBD2 (6 bases each). The sample consisted of PBMCs, mostly from graft donor cells, taken 360 days after TCRalphabeta/CD19-depleted stem cell transplant. The receptor comes from a boy under two years old who had a stem cell transplant for acute myeloid leukemia, so the T cells may come from the graft donor. The CDR3 nucleotides are TGCAGTGCTAGATCGGCCGGGGGCAGCTCCTACGAGCAGTACTTC. This encodes CSARSAGGSSYEQYF.